The 27 T cell receptor beta chains in this list originate from one sample, sequenced in a study of T-cell reconstitution after alpha-beta-depleted transplantation in children (dated by TCRdb to the mid-2010s). The library was made by PCR. Sequencing used an Illumina HiSeq 2500. To normalize quantification of the TCRbeta repertoire, the TCR libraries were built with molecular barcoding that relied on unique molecular identifiers. TCRdb redid the processing of the public reads, applying fastp at Q25 and MiXCR, and retained in-frame beta chains. Entries that share a CDR3 protein sequence are merged under the most common genes and DNA. The sample has 350,000 to 400,000 distinct CDR3 sequences on record, roughly 15% of them singletons. The ten largest account for approximately 4.2% of the sample. The material was PBMCs, obtained from the stem cell graft. These receptors were taken from a human donor who donated a stem cell graft to a child with Fanconi anemia.

This chain connects TRBV7-6 to TRBJ2-1; 14 nucleotides align to TRBD2. The trim removed 5 bases at V and 7 bases at J, leaving 16 bases unmatched. There are 19 residues in the CDR3. Per the germline V gene, CDR1 is SGHVS and CDR2 is FNYEAQ. The CDR3 DNA sequence: TGTGCCAGCAGCCAGGGTTGGAGACTAGCGGGGGGGGTTTGGAATGAGCAGTTCTTC. This codes for CASSQGWRLAGGVWNEQFF.

This clonotype has only a few counts. The J gene is TRBJ2-5, the V gene TRBV20-1; a weak D match, TRBD1 (7 bases). The CDR3 covers 14 residues. The germline V gene encodes CDR1 DFQATT and CDR2 SNEGSKA (reference sequence). V was trimmed by 3 bases and J by 5 bases, leaving 16 bases between them. CDR3 in DNA: TGCAGTGCTAGGAGAGGAGGGGGCCGGGAGACCCAGTACTTC. As protein: CSARRGGGRETQYF.

This clonotype was observed many times. The chain uses TRBV13 and TRBJ2-5, with a weak D call TRBD2 (5 bases). V lost 6 bases to trimming and J lost 4 bases, with 15 bases between them. The CDR3 extends over 14 amino acids. CDR1 PRHDT and CDR2 FYEKMQ come from the germline V gene (reference sequence). The CDR3 reads CASSSTSHTETQYF. The CDR3, as DNA: TGTGCCAGCAGTAGTACTAGTCATACAGAGACCCAGTACTTC.

This clonotype was found many times. CDR3: CSAQRASSYNEQFF. The DNA for the CDR3 is TGCAGTGCACAGCGGGCCAGCTCCTACAATGAGCAGTTCTTC. This chain connects TRBV20-1 to TRBJ2-1; the D gene is possibly TRBD2 (6 bases). V was clipped by 6 bases and J by 0 bases, with 12 bases between them. Germline V gives CDR1 DFQATT, CDR2 SNEGSKA (reference sequence). The CDR3 sequence is 14 residues long.

This clonotype was observed at least ten times. This chain joins TRBV7-2 and TRBJ1-1; D may be TRBD1 (6 bases). Germline CDR1 SGHTA, CDR2 FQGNSA. Trimming left V 5 bases short and J 1 base short, with 17 bases between. This CDR3 is built from 16 residues. This chain's CDR3 is CASSRESGTKNTEAFF. CDR3 in DNA: TGTGCCAGCAGCCGTGAAAGCGGGACAAAGAACACTGAAGCTTTCTTT.

The rearrangement uses TRBV5-1 and TRBJ2-1; D possibly corresponds to TRBD2 (6 bases). The CDR3 totals 17 residues. CDR1 and CDR2 from the germline V gene are SGHRS and YFSETQ. Trimming removed 3 bases at V and 0 bases at J, with 16 bases between. The CDR3 reads CASSYLGSGSSYNEQFF. CDR3 DNA sequence: TGCGCCAGCAGCTATCTCGGTAGCGGTAGCTCCTACAATGAGCAGTTCTTC.

The rearrangement uses TRBV15 and TRBJ2-5; TRBD2 matches at 10 bases. Trimming took 0 bases from V and 3 from J; bases not matched to a gene: 4. Germline CDR1 and CDR2: LNHNV and YYDKDF (reference sequence). The length of the CDR3 is 16 residues. The CDR3 reads CATSREAGGLEETQYF. DNA for the CDR3: TGTGCCACCAGCAGAGAAGCGGGGGGGCTTGAAGAGACCCAGTACTTC. The complete variable domain, with remaining parts taken from reference TRBV15 and TRBJ2-5, reads DAMVIQNPRYQVTQFGKPVTLSCSQTLNHNVMYWYQQKSSQAPKLLFHYYDKDFNNEADTPDNFQSRRPNTSFCFLDIRSPGLGDTAMYLCATSREAGGLEETQYFGPGTRLLVL.

The J gene is TRBJ1-4, the V gene TRBV20-1; D is unresolved. The CDR3 covers 12 residues. The V gene's germline CDR1 is DFQATT and CDR2 SNEGSKA (reference sequence). The V end was cut by 2 bases, the J end by 7 bases, with 8 bases between. CDR3 nucleotides: TGCAGTGCTAGATCAAGGCGTGAAAAACTGTTTTTT. As protein: CSARSRREKLFF.

This clonotype was detected once. This chain's CDR3 is CASSYSPHRLAGAYNEQFF. For the CDR3, the DNA is TGTGCCAGCAGTTACTCACCCCACCGACTAGCGGGGGCCTACAATGAGCAGTTCTTC. V and J are TRBV6-5 and TRBJ2-1, with 12 bases matching TRBD2. The CDR3 totals 19 residues. Germline V lookup: CDR1 MNHEY, CDR2 SVGAGI. Trimming at V came to 0 bases and at J to 2 bases, leaving 8 bases not matched to a gene.

This clonotype has more than one count but fewer than ten. This chain uses TRBV6-5 with TRBJ1-4; D gene unclear. CDR3 length: 15 residues. Between the trimmed V and J ends, which lost 6 bases and 0 bases, there was a span of 11 bases. Germline loops: CDR1 MNHEY, CDR2 SVGAGI. The CDR3 coding sequence is TGTGCCAGCAGCCGCTGGGGAGCAACTAATGAAAAACTGTTTTTT. Residues: CASSRWGATNEKLFF.

The chain joins TRBV6-5 to TRBJ1-3; D is unclear. V was shortened by 6 bases and J by 1 base, with 22 bases between the two germline ends. The length of the CDR3 is 18 residues. The germline V gene encodes CDR1 MNHEY and CDR2 SVGAGI. The CDR3 nucleotides are TGTGCCAGCAGCCCCACCGGGGATAGTGTTCGATCTGGAAACACCATATATTTT. It translates to CASSPTGDSVRSGNTIYF.

This clonotype was detected only a few times. The DNA for the CDR3 is TGCGCCAGCAGTGACCCCCCAGGGGGGAACACTGAAGCTTTCTTT. As protein: CASSDPPGGNTEAFF. V gene TRBV10-2 combines with J gene TRBJ1-1; 7 bases align to TRBD1. The germline CDR1 and CDR2 sequences are WSHSY and SAAADI. The CDR3 is made up of 15 amino acids. V was clipped by 3 bases and J by 1 base; unmatched bases: 5.

In this sample, this clonotype turned up many times. CDR3 in DNA: TGTGCCAGCAGCGGAATCCGTAGGGGGTCGGGAAACACCATATATTTT. It codes for CASSGIRRGSGNTIYF. The rearrangement links TRBV11-2 to TRBJ1-3, with D possibly TRBD1 on 6 matching bases. The CDR3 is 16 amino acids. The germline V gene encodes CDR1 SGHAT and CDR2 FQNNGV. With 5 bases removed from V and 4 bases from J, the gap between germline ends came to 18 bases.

This clonotype was seen a few times. The rearrangement links TRBV29-1 to TRBJ1-2, with 7 bases identical to TRBD1. The CDR3 is 13 residues long. The germline V gene encodes CDR1 SQVTM and CDR2 ANQGSEA. Trimming cost V 7 bases and J 4 bases; bases outside gene matches: 9. The CDR3 DNA reads as TGCAGCGCCGACAGGGAGGCTCCCTATGGCTACACCTTC. Its translation: CSADREAPYGYTF.

V gene TRBV7-6 combines with J gene TRBJ1-1, with 8 bases identical to TRBD1. Germline-derived CDR1 and CDR2 are SGHVS and FNYEAQ. J was trimmed by 4 bases and V by 5 bases; bases with no gene match: 6. There are 14 residues in the CDR3. The CDR3 is CASSTGGDGTEAFF. The CDR3 nucleotides read TGTGCCAGCAGCACAGGGGGGGACGGCACTGAAGCTTTCTTT.

There are a few counts of this clonotype. V and J are TRBV7-9 and TRBJ1-1, with TRBD1 as a possible D gene (5 bases). Per germline, CDR1 SEHNR and CDR2 FQNEAQ (reference sequence). With 5 bases removed from V and 4 bases from J, the gap between germline ends came to 14 bases. This CDR3 contains 14 residues. The CDR3 DNA reads TGTGCCAGCAGCGTTGAAACAAGGGGCACTGAAGCTTTCTTT. The encoded protein is CASSVETRGTEAFF.

This clonotype was detected many times. The chain combines TRBV5-8 with TRBJ2-2; D may be TRBD1 (6 bases). This CDR3 contains 14 residues. V lost 4 bases to trimming and J lost 5 bases, with 12 bases between them. The germline V gene encodes CDR1 SGHTS and CDR2 YDEGEE. CDR3 sequence: CASSPGTRTGELFF. The CDR3 DNA reads TGTGCCAGCAGCCCGGGGACAAGAACCGGGGAGCTGTTTTTT. The full variable domain, its missing parts supplied by reference TRBV5-8 and TRBJ2-2, is EAGVTQSPTHLIKTRGQQATLRCSPISGHTSVYWYQQALGLGLQFLLWYDEGEERNRGNFPPRFSGRQFPNYSSELNVNALELEDSALYLCASSPGTRTGELFFGEGSRLTVL.

Only a few counts were recorded for this clonotype. The chain couples TRBV4-2 to TRBJ2-1; 9 bases align to TRBD1. Germline V gene sequence: CDR1 LGHNA, CDR2 YNFKEQ. The CDR3 sequence is 22 residues long. The junction had 25 bases not matched to a gene; V was cut back by 4 bases and J by 3 bases. CDR3 loop: CASSPYRGSPGTGYKNYNEQFF. The CDR3 DNA is TGTGCCAGCAGCCCTTATAGGGGATCACCCGGGACAGGGTATAAAAACTACAATGAGCAGTTCTTC.

This clonotype turned up a few times. V gene TRBV5-6 combines with J gene TRBJ2-1; D not resolved. The V gene lost 4 bases and the J gene lost 9 bases, with 14 bases spanning the gap. CDR1 SGHDT and CDR2 YYEEEE come from the germline V gene. This CDR3 is 13 amino acids long. CDR3 nucleotide sequence: TGTGCCAGCAGCCCAGGCTGGGGATTTGAGCAGTTCTTC. Encoded protein: CASSPGWGFEQFF.

This clonotype was detected only a few times. The rearrangement uses TRBV5-6 and TRBJ1-2, with D unclear. This CDR3 is 14 amino acids long. The germline V gene encodes CDR1 SGHDT and CDR2 YYEEEE. Deletions cut 2 bases from V and 5 bases from J, with 13 bases between. For the CDR3, the DNA is TGTGCCAGCAGCTTAGGGTCCGGCGAATATGGCTACACCTTC. As protein: CASSLGSGEYGYTF.

This chain links TRBV20-1 with TRBJ1-5; D possibly corresponds to TRBD1 (6 bases). Germline assignment: CDR1 DFQATT and CDR2 SNEGSKA (reference sequence). The V and J ends lost 1 base and 6 bases respectively, with 22 bases between them. This CDR3 comprises 17 residues. The CDR3 coding sequence is TGCAGTGCTAGAGGTGCGGACAGTTCATCCCAAGGTCAGCCCCAGCATTTT. Translated: CSARGADSSSQGQPQHF.

This clonotype has just a few counts. This chain uses TRBV5-1 with TRBJ1-2; D is possibly TRBD1 (5 bases). Germline CDR1 reads SGHRS; CDR2 reads YFSETQ. V was pared by 4 bases and J by 3 bases, with 13 bases between. CDR3 length: 14 amino acids. The CDR3, as DNA: TGCGCCAGCAGCCTGGGAAGGGGTTACTATGGCTACACCTTC. Amino acid sequence: CASSLGRGYYGYTF. Variable domain in full (rest from reference TRBV5-1 and TRBJ1-2): KAGVTQTPRYLIKTRGQQVTLSCSPISGHRSVSWYQQTPGQGLQFLFEYFSETQRNKGNFPGRFSGRQFSNSRSEMNVSTLELGDSALYLCASSLGRGYYGYTFGSGTRLTVV.

The chain uses TRBV5-1 and TRBJ2-5; D not resolved. The germline V gene has CDR1 SGHRS and CDR2 YFSETQ. Trimming pared 0 bases from V and 2 bases from J, leaving 8 bases between. This CDR3 is 14 amino acids long. The CDR3 here is CASSLVRLQETQYF. CDR3 DNA: TGCGCCAGCAGCTTGGTCAGGCTACAAGAGACCCAGTACTTC.

The chain joins TRBV5-1 to TRBJ2-5, with D unclear. Germline CDR1 reads SGHRS; CDR2 reads YFSETQ. The CDR3 has 15 amino acids. The V end lost 1 base, the J end lost 1 base, and 11 bases lay between the germline ends. CDR3 sequence: CASSLYPDGQETQYF. The CDR3 DNA reads TGCGCCAGCAGCTTGTACCCGGACGGCCAAGAGACCCAGTACTTC. The full variable domain, completed using reference TRBV5-1 and TRBJ2-5, is KAGVTQTPRYLIKTRGQQVTLSCSPISGHRSVSWYQQTPGQGLQFLFEYFSETQRNKGNFPGRFSGRQFSNSRSEMNVSTLELGDSALYLCASSLYPDGQETQYFGPGTRLLVL.

The chain combines TRBV5-1 with TRBJ2-1, with no clear D. Germline loops: CDR1 SGHRS, CDR2 YFSETQ. V was pared by 0 bases and J by 4 bases, with 11 bases between. The CDR3 has 15 residues. Here the CDR3 reads CASSLARLLYNEQFF. The CDR3 DNA follows: TGCGCCAGCAGCTTGGCCAGACTCTTATACAATGAGCAGTTCTTC.

This clonotype occurred a few times. The genes are TRBV30 and TRBJ2-1; tentative D call: TRBD1 (7 bases). Germline values: CDR1 GTSNPN, CDR2 SVGIG (reference sequence). The CDR3 extends over 13 amino acids. V lost 1 base, J lost 6 bases, and 10 bases lay in between. The CDR3 nucleotides are TGTGCCTGGAGTGGGAGGGACAGCAATGAGCAGTTCTTC. Its protein product is CAWSGRDSNEQFF.

This clonotype was detected a few times. The rearrangement links TRBV29-1 to TRBJ2-1; possibly TRBD2 for D (6 bases). With 7 bases removed from V and 6 bases from J, the gap between germline ends came to 13 bases. Germline values: CDR1 SQVTM, CDR2 ANQGSEA. The CDR3 runs to 12 residues. The CDR3 DNA follows: TGCAGCGGGCGGGATACCATCAATGAGCAGTTCTTC. This sequence encodes CSGRDTINEQFF.